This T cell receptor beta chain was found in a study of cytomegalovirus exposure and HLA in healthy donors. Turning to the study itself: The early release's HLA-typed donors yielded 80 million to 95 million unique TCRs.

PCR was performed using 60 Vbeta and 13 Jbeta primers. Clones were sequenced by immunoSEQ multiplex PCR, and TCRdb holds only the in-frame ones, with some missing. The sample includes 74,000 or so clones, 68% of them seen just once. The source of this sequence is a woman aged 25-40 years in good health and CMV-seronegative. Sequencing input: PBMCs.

The DNA for the CDR3 is TGTGCCAGCAGCCAAAACCCCTCCATATCAGGCGGCTACACCTTC. It translates to CASSQNPSISGGYTF. V is TRBV6-6 and J is TRBJ1-2; D is unresolved. From germline, CDR1 is MNHNY and CDR2 SVGAGI (reference sequence). The CDR3 has 15 amino acids. Trimming took off 6 bases at V and 8 bases at J, with 22 bases between the two ends.